The sample holds many counts of the clone carrying this T cell receptor (beta chain). The antigen is undetermined. This record belongs to a study of T cells in Graves' hyperthyroidism and ophthalmopathy. Study-wide results and limits: Ophthalmopathy and stable hyperthyroidism were separated by a 13 V-J model.

TCR beta CDR3 sequences were amplified from RNA transcripts. First-round RT-PCR with HTBI primers amplified the TCR CDR3 region. TCRdb re-called the multiplex PCR reads through MiXCR, storing one row per CDR3 protein. The table has 550,000 to 600,000 distinct CDR3 sequences, roughly 46% seen once. Input material: peripheral blood or thyroid tissue (not recorded which). This TCR was sampled from an adult woman with Graves' disease, either hyperthyroidism or ophthalmopathy (not recorded which).

In nucleotides, the CDR3 is TGTGCCAGCAGTGAATGGAGACAGGGAAATCAGCCCCAGCATTTT. This translates into CASSEWRQGNQPQHF. This chain uses TRBV6-1 with TRBJ1-5; 7 nucleotides agree with TRBD1. This CDR3 region has 15 residues. The V gene's germline CDR1 is MNHNS and CDR2 SASEGT. After removal of 2 bases from V and 4 bases from J, the junction contained 5 bases not matched to a gene.